A single sample gave rise to the 17 T cell receptor beta chains below, sequenced in a study of cytomegalovirus exposure and HLA in healthy donors. The PCR made use of 60 Vbeta and 13 Jbeta primers. Assay: immunoSEQ multiplex PCR; the TCRdb copy retains only in-frame clones and omits some. This table holds 200,000 or so clones. Sequenced material: PBMCs. The receptors originated from a boy younger than 18 in good health and CMV-seronegative.

The gene calls are TRBV21-1 and TRBJ1-5. TRBV21-1 has pseudogene status. The CDR3 is 18 amino acids. Here the CDR3 reads CASSKVGRAGDSNQPQHF. CDR3 in DNA: TGTGCCAGCAGCAAAGTTGGCAGGGCGGGGGATAGCAATCAGCCCCAGCATTTT.

Regarding this clone: Within the sample, other DNA sequences also encode this same CDR3. The genes are TRBV7-9 and TRBJ2-7; D is perhaps TRBD1 (6 bases). Between the trimmed V and J ends, which lost 5 bases and 3 bases, there was a span of 8 bases. Germline CDR1 SEHNR, CDR2 FQNEAQ (reference sequence). The CDR3 is 12 residues long. For the CDR3, the DNA is TGTGCCAGCAGCCTACAGGGCTACGAGCAGTACTTC. Translating gives CASSLQGYEQYF.

The gene calls are TRBV2 and TRBJ1-2; D unresolved. Between the trimmed V and J ends, which lost 8 bases and 9 bases, there was a span of 16 bases. CDR1 is SNHLY, CDR2 FYNNEI, per germline. CDR3 length: 12 amino acids. CDR3 sequence reads: CASRSIGSSYTF. For the CDR3, the DNA is TGTGCCAGCCGTTCTATTGGGAGTAGCTACACCTTC.

CDR3 sequence: CASCESTSGHTDTQYF. The CDR3 DNA follows: TGTGCCAGCTGTGAATCGACTAGCGGACACACAGATACGCAGTATTTT. V and J are TRBV13 and TRBJ2-3, with 9 bases that match TRBD2. V was clipped by 8 bases and J by 2 bases; unmatched bases: 11. The length of the CDR3 is 16 residues. In germline, CDR1 is PRHDT, CDR2 FYEKMQ (reference sequence).

J is TRBJ2-2 and V is TRBV2; 10 nucleotides match TRBD1. V trimming: 6 bases; J trimming: 2 bases; junction bases outside the gene matches: 3. This CDR3 region has 15 residues. Germline loops: CDR1 SNHLY, CDR2 FYNNEI. CDR3 in DNA: TGTGCCAGCAGGAGACAGGGGGCAAACACCGGGGAGCTGTTTTTT. Amino acids: CASRRQGANTGELFF.

In DNA, the CDR3 is TGTGCCAGCAGCGCGGGACCGCTAGGCACAGATACGCAGTATTTT. It encodes CASSAGPLGTDTQYF. This chain joins TRBV21-1 and TRBJ2-3; TRBD2, the table's D call, was not compared with the DNA. TRBV21-1 is a recognized pseudogene. The CDR3 covers 15 residues.

The chain joins TRBV7-9 to TRBJ2-2; 8 bases fit TRBD2. This CDR3 contains 15 residues. Germline values: CDR1 SEHNR, CDR2 FQNEAQ (reference sequence). Trimming cost V 5 bases and J 3 bases; bases outside gene matches: 5. The CDR3 here is CASSQTSAHTGELFF. The DNA for the CDR3 is TGTGCCAGCAGCCAGACTAGCGCACACACCGGGGAGCTGTTTTTT.

The chain links TRBV20-1 to TRBJ2-2; D not resolved. Germline CDR1 DFQATT, CDR2 SNEGSKA (reference sequence). The CDR3 spans 11 residues. Trimming took off 0 bases at V and 8 bases at J, with 4 bases between the two ends. Written as DNA, the CDR3 is TGCAGTGCTAGAGAGAGAGGGGAGCTGTTTTTT. Translated: CSARERGELFF.

J is TRBJ1-1 and V is TRBV6-5; 7 bases are shared with TRBD1. Per germline, CDR1 MNHEY and CDR2 SVGAGI. The CDR3 extends over 13 amino acids. Unmatched junction bases numbered 5, after V lost 5 bases and J lost 5 bases. The CDR3 here is CASSPTGVTEAFF. The DNA for the CDR3 is TGTGCCAGCAGTCCTACAGGGGTGACTGAAGCTTTCTTT.

The CDR3 DNA reads TGTGCCAGCAGTTCCGACGGACTAGCGGGGGTGAATGAGCAGTTCTTC. It codes for CASSSDGLAGVNEQFF. The chain joins TRBV6-5 to TRBJ2-1; 13 bases match TRBD2. CDR1 is MNHEY and CDR2 is SVGAGI in the germline V gene. V lost 4 bases and J lost 7; bases outside the gene matches: 7. CDR3 size: 16 residues.

As regards this clone: A junction boundary mismatches the germline segment, possibly from a read error. The genes are TRBV5-4 and TRBJ2-3; TRBD2 matches at 7 bases. The CDR3 totals 14 residues. Looked up from germline, CDR1 is SGHNT and CDR2 is YYREEE (reference sequence). This CDR3 reads CASSFAGVTDTRYF. The CDR3 DNA reads as TGTGCCAGCAGCTTTGCGGGGGTGACAGATACGCGGTATTTT.

J is TRBJ1-2 and V is TRBV5-4; 8 bases agree with TRBD1. Germline V CDR1 and CDR2: SGHNT, YYREEE (reference sequence). This CDR3 is built from 18 residues. The V and J ends lost 0 bases and 4 bases, in that order; junction bases with no gene match: 14. The CDR3: CASSLESWDRFAPYGYTF. Here the CDR3 DNA reads TGTGCCAGCAGCTTGGAGTCCTGGGACAGGTTCGCTCCCTATGGCTACACCTTC.

The chain employs TRBV5-1 and TRBJ1-1, with TRBD1 matching 12 bases. V lost 0 bases, J lost 10 bases, and 7 bases stayed unmatched. Germline CDR1 is SGHRS and CDR2 is YFSETQ. The CDR3 is 15 residues long. This chain's CDR3 is CASSLDGTGGGTAFF. CDR3 nucleotide sequence: TGCGCCAGCAGCTTGGACGGGACAGGGGGCGGGACAGCTTTCTTT.

The chain links TRBV30 to TRBJ1-2; D remains ambiguous. Germline CDR1 GTSNPN, CDR2 SVGIG (reference sequence). V was clipped by 4 bases and J by 3 bases, with 9 bases between them. This CDR3 comprises 12 residues. Here the CDR3 reads CAWTYGDYGYTF. CDR3 in DNA: TGTGCCTGGACCTACGGAGACTATGGCTACACCTTC.

The V and J genes are TRBV19 and TRBJ1-3; D is undetermined. Germline CDR1 reads LNHDA; CDR2 reads SQIVND (reference sequence). CDR3 size: 15 residues. The ends were cut back, 6 bases at V and 0 bases at J, with 12 bases in the middle. The CDR3 spells CASSISPSSGNTIYF. DNA of the CDR3: TGTGCCAGTAGCATAAGCCCGAGCTCTGGAAACACCATATATTTT.

This chain connects TRBV6-5 to TRBJ1-3; D uncertain. Germline CDR1 and CDR2: MNHEY and SVGAGI. The length of the CDR3 is 15 residues. V lost 5 bases, J lost 4 bases, and 15 bases lay in between. The CDR3 reads CASSPYRNLGNTIYF. The CDR3 coding sequence is TGTGCCAGCAGTCCCTACCGTAACTTAGGAAACACCATATATTTT.

The CDR3, as DNA: TGTGCCAGCGGGAGGGGTAGCACAGATACGCAGTATTTT. This encodes CASGRGSTDTQYF. V gene TRBV9 combines with J gene TRBJ2-3; 7 bases line up with TRBD2. V shed 7 bases, J shed 0 bases, and the junction held 2 bases outside the gene matches. Per germline, CDR1 SGDLS and CDR2 YYNGEE. This CDR3 spans 13 amino acids.